The 26 T cell receptor beta chains below come from one sample, sequenced in a study of T cell responses to AZD1222 COVID-19 vaccine. Sequencing used immunoSEQ multiplex PCR; TCRdb keeps in-frame clones, though not all of them. The repertoire holds some 130,000 clones, with 90% as singletons. The sequencing here drew on peripheral blood, taken on day 0 of AZD1222 vaccination. Receptor source: an adult in good health.

This clone occurred once. DNA of the CDR3: TGCGCCAGCAGCCTACACCGGGACGGGACATACGAGCAGTACTTC. Translation gives CASSLHRDGTYEQYF. The V gene is TRBV4-1, the J gene TRBJ2-7, with D perhaps TRBD1 (6 bases). This CDR3 has 15 residues. Trimming took 4 bases from V and 4 from J, leaving 17 bases between them. Germline loops: CDR1 MGHRA, CDR2 YSYEKL.

This chain connects TRBV4-2 to TRBJ2-1; TRBD2 matches at 9 bases. Germline CDR1 is LGHNA and CDR2 is YNFKEQ. The CDR3 is made up of 17 amino acids. Losses at the gene ends were 0 bases for V and 7 bases for J; bases not matched to a gene: 10. The CDR3 loop reads CASSQEPRGGLKNEQFF. CDR3 DNA sequence: TGTGCCAGCAGCCAAGAACCGCGGGGGGGCCTGAAGAATGAGCAGTTCTTC.

The chain is built from TRBV18 and TRBJ2-6; 9 bases line up with TRBD1. This CDR3 comprises 17 residues. Germline trimming cut 6 bases from V and 1 base from J; bases unmatched to any gene: 7. The germline CDR1 and CDR2 sequences are KGHSH and LQKENI. The CDR3 reads CASSRDRDSSGANVLTF. The CDR3, as DNA: TGTGCCAGCTCTCGGGACAGGGATTCTTCTGGGGCCAACGTCCTGACTTTC. Variable domain in full (rest from reference TRBV18 and TRBJ2-6): NAGVMQNPRHLVRRRGQEARLRCSPMKGHSHVYWYRQLPEEGLKFMVYLQKENIIDESGMPKERFSAEFPKEGPSILRIQQVVRGDSAAYFCASSRDRDSSGANVLTFGAGSRLTVL.

This chain uses TRBV24-1 with TRBJ1-5, with a tentative D call TRBD1 (6 bases). The CDR3 is 15 amino acids. The germline gives CDR1 KGHDR, CDR2 SFDVKD. The V end lost 7 bases, the J end lost 1 base, and 13 bases lay between the germline ends. CDR3 DNA sequence: TGTGCCACCAGCGGGGGCGAAGGGAGCAATCAGCCCCAGCATTTT. Its protein is CATSGGEGSNQPQHF.

V and J are TRBV28 and TRBJ2-5; D uncertain. The V gene lost 6 bases and the J gene lost 1 base, with 12 bases spanning the gap. The CDR3 length is 14 residues. CDR1 is MDHEN and CDR2 is SYDVKM in the germline V gene. The CDR3 loop is CASSRSGSQETQYF. CDR3 bases: TGTGCCAGCAGCCGATCGGGTTCCCAAGAGACCCAGTACTTC.

The chain has TRBV23-1 and TRBJ1-6; D is ambiguous. TRBV23-1 is identified as an open reading frame with a role that is uncertain. The CDR3 covers 13 residues. V gave up 7 bases and J gave up 0 bases, with 4 bases separating them. CDR3 nucleotides: TGCGCCAGCACCCCCTCCTATAATTCACCCCTCCACTTT. This encodes CASTPSYNSPLHF.

The J gene is TRBJ2-3, the V gene TRBV5-1, with TRBD1 matching 9 bases. The CDR3 has 15 residues. The junction had 6 bases not matched to a gene; V was cut back by 4 bases and J by 3 bases. The germline V gene has CDR1 SGHRS and CDR2 YFSETQ. The CDR3 region has the DNA TGCGCCAGCAGCCCCCGACAGGGGGGTACAGATACGCAGTATTTT. It translates to CASSPRQGGTDTQYF.

This sequence joins TRBV24-1 and TRBJ2-5; the match to TRBD1 covers 8 bases. Germline assignment: CDR1 KGHDR and CDR2 SFDVKD. The ends lost 7 bases at V and 1 base at J; junction bases unmatched: 4. The CDR3 has 14 amino acids. The CDR3 DNA reads TGTGCCACCAGCGGTACAGGGGGCCAAGAGACCCAGTACTTC. The encoded protein is CATSGTGGQETQYF.

This clone was seen more than once but under ten times. The chain recombines TRBV7-2 with TRBJ2-1; D gene uncertain. The germline V and J ends were trimmed by 1 base and 7 bases, with 11 bases remaining between them. The length of the CDR3 is 14 residues. Germline loops: CDR1 SGHTA, CDR2 FQGNSA. CDR3 sequence (DNA): TGTGCCAGCAGCTTAGGGTACCGGTCAAATGAGCAGTTCTTC. Amino acids: CASSLGYRSNEQFF.

This clone has only one observation. The genes are TRBV9 and TRBJ2-2; 11 nucleotides line up with TRBD2. Losses at the gene ends were 3 bases for V and 7 bases for J; bases not matched to a gene: 5. Germline V gene lookup returns CDR1 SGDLS and CDR2 YYNGEE. The CDR3 loop spans 15 amino acids. In nucleotides, the CDR3 is TGTGCCAGCAGCGGACCTAGCGGGGGGTACGGGGAGCTGTTTTTT. Translation: CASSGPSGGYGELFF.

The chain combines TRBV4-2 with TRBJ2-1; TRBD2 agrees at 14 bases. Germline CDR1 and CDR2: LGHNA and YNFKEQ. CDR3 length: 18 residues. The ends lost 0 bases at V and 12 bases at J; junction bases unmatched: 13. In DNA, the CDR3 is TGTGCCAGCAGCCAAGATACCCGTGGGACTAGCGGGGGTAAAGGGCAGTTCTTC. Translated: CASSQDTRGTSGGKGQFF.

The V call is TRBV19, the J call TRBJ1-5; weak D call: TRBD1 (6 bases). This CDR3 has 14 residues. Trimming left V 10 bases short and J 5 bases short, with 18 bases between. Germline-derived CDR1 and CDR2 are LNHDA and SQIVND (reference sequence). This CDR3 is CATQQGGGYQPQHF. The CDR3, as DNA: TGTGCCACACAACAGGGTGGGGGATATCAGCCCCAGCATTTT.

V gene TRBV7-9 combines with J gene TRBJ1-4; 11 bases fit TRBD1. The V gene end was trimmed by 4 bases and the J gene end by 7 bases; junction bases not matched to a gene: 5. The CDR3 runs 15 residues. CDR1 is SEHNR and CDR2 is FQNEAQ in the germline V gene (reference sequence). CDR3 residues: CASSSRDRGSEKLFF. CDR3 nucleotide sequence: TGTGCCAGCAGCTCCCGGGACAGGGGGAGTGAAAAACTGTTTTTT.

The genes are TRBV7-9 and TRBJ2-1; D might be TRBD1 (5 bases). The V gene lost 4 bases and the J gene lost 0 bases, with 13 bases spanning the gap. The CDR3 contains 16 residues. Looked up from germline, CDR1 is SEHNR and CDR2 is FQNEAQ (reference sequence). CDR3 residues: CASSSIGVSSYNEQFF. CDR3 sequence (DNA): TGTGCCAGCAGCTCGATAGGGGTGAGCTCCTACAATGAGCAGTTCTTC.

The gene calls are TRBV27 and TRBJ2-7, with 9 nucleotides matching TRBD1. This CDR3 is 14 amino acids long. Germline CDR1 and CDR2: MNHEY and SMNVEV (reference sequence). V lost 2 bases and J lost 3; bases outside the gene matches: 2. The chain's CDR3 is CASSLRTGDYEQYF. CDR3 bases: TGTGCCAGCAGTTTACGGACAGGGGACTACGAGCAGTACTTC.

The rearrangement links TRBV5-1 to TRBJ1-4; D unclear. The germline gives CDR1 SGHRS, CDR2 YFSETQ. The CDR3 runs to 13 residues. The V end was cut by 4 bases, the J end by 8 bases, with 12 bases between. This CDR3 is CASSPRGGEKLFF. DNA of the CDR3: TGCGCCAGCAGCCCTCGGGGAGGGGAAAAACTGTTTTTT.

The chain recombines TRBV4-3 with TRBJ2-2; 7 bases align to TRBD2. Losses at the gene ends were 3 bases for V and 6 bases for J; bases not matched to a gene: 7. CDR1 LGHNA and CDR2 YSLEER come from the germline V gene. The CDR3 extends over 15 amino acids. Written as DNA, the CDR3 is TGCGCCAGCAGCCATCCTTGGGGGGGACCCGGGGAGCTGTTTTTT. Amino acids: CASSHPWGGPGELFF.

V and J are TRBV30 and TRBJ1-4; D might be TRBD1 (6 bases). The V and J ends lost 8 bases and 2 bases respectively, with 12 bases between them. Germline values: CDR1 GTSNPN, CDR2 SVGIG (reference sequence). The CDR3 length is 13 residues. CDR3 sequence: CAAGGGTNEKLFF. Here the CDR3 DNA reads TGTGCCGCCGGAGGGGGGACTAATGAAAAACTGTTTTTT.

This chain joins TRBV29-1 and TRBJ1-3, with D unresolved. This CDR3 spans 12 amino acids. Trimming pared 8 bases from V and 1 base from J, leaving 9 bases between. CDR1 and CDR2 from the germline V gene are SQVTM and ANQGSEA. The DNA of the CDR3 is TGCAGCTTTGTAGCATCTGGAAACACCATATATTTT. Protein: CSFVASGNTIYF.

This clone was seen only once. The chain uses TRBV19 and TRBJ1-1; no reliable D call. The CDR3 length is 14 residues. Germline V gene lookup returns CDR1 LNHDA and CDR2 SQIVND (reference sequence). V was trimmed by 3 bases and J by 2 bases, leaving 10 bases between them. DNA for the CDR3: TGTGCCAGTAGTATGGTGGCTGGAAACACTGAAGCTTTCTTT. This encodes CASSMVAGNTEAFF.

The rearrangement links TRBV21-1 to TRBJ1-1. TRBV21-1 is an annotated pseudogene. The CDR3 covers 16 residues. CDR3 coding DNA: TGTGCCAGCAGGTCAAAGGCCCGGACGTTGAACACTGAAGCTTTCTTT. The encoded protein is CASRSKARTLNTEAFF.

The rearrangement links TRBV4-3 to TRBJ2-7; TRBD1 might be the D (5 bases). V was shortened by 2 bases and J by 1 base, with 18 bases between the two germline ends. This CDR3 has 17 amino acids. Germline loops: CDR1 LGHNA, CDR2 YSLEER. CDR3 sequence: CASSQQPRGAPSYEQYF. In nucleotides, the CDR3 is TGCGCCAGCAGCCAACAACCTCGTGGGGCCCCTTCCTACGAGCAGTACTTC.

This clone showed up just once. This chain links TRBV28 with TRBJ2-7; D remains ambiguous. CDR3 length: 15 amino acids. Per the germline V gene, CDR1 is MDHEN and CDR2 is SYDVKM. Trimming removed 4 bases from V and 0 bases from J, with 13 bases in between. The chain's CDR3 is CASSSRAFSSYEQYF. The CDR3 DNA sequence: TGTGCCAGCAGTTCCCGGGCGTTCTCCTCCTACGAGCAGTACTTC.

The chain couples TRBV4-3 to TRBJ2-3; 8 bases are shared with TRBD1. The germline V gene encodes CDR1 LGHNA and CDR2 YSLEER. Unmatched junction bases numbered 5, after V lost 4 bases and J lost 2 bases. The CDR3 is made up of 15 amino acids. CDR3: CASSPGQGSTDTQYF. DNA for the CDR3: TGCGCCAGCAGCCCTGGACAGGGATCCACAGATACGCAGTATTTT.

This chain joins TRBV3-1 (or the pseudogene TRBV3-2) and TRBJ1-6, with D uncertain. Per germline, CDR1 LGHDT and CDR2 YNNKEL (reference sequence). Trimming cost V 0 bases and J 14 bases, with 14 bases left between them. This CDR3 has 14 residues. CDR3 sequence: CASSQDSGERALHF. The CDR3 coding sequence is TGTGCCAGCAGCCAAGATTCCGGGGAGAGGGCCCTCCACTTT.

The CDR3 here is CASKRDIYEQYF. The CDR3 DNA is TGTGCCAGCAAGCGGGATATCTACGAGCAGTACTTC. The chain joins TRBV2 to TRBJ2-7; 7 bases line up with TRBD2. Germline CDR1 reads SNHLY; CDR2 reads FYNNEI. V lost 7 bases to trimming and J lost 3 bases; unmatched junction nucleotides: 3. This CDR3 is built from 12 residues. The entire variable domain, with the rest obtained from reference TRBV2 and TRBJ2-7, is as follows: EPEVTQTPSHQVTQMGQEVILRCVPISNHLYFYWYRQILGQKVEFLVSFYNNEISEKSEIFDDQFSVERPDGSNFTLKIRSTKLEDSAMYFCASKRDIYEQYFGPGTRLTVT.